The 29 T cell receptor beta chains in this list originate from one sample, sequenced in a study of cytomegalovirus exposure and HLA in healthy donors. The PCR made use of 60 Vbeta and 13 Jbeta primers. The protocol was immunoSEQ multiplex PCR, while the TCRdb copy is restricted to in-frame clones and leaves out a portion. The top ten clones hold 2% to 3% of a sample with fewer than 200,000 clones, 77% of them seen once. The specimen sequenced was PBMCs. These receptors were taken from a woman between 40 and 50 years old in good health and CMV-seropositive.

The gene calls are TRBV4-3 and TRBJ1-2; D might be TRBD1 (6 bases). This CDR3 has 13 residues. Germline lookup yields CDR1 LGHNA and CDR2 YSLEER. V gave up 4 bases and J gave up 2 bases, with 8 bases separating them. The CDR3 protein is CASSRDTNYGYTF. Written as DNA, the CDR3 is TGCGCCAGCAGCCGGGACACCAACTATGGCTACACCTTC.

CDR3: CASSPLHQGGTEAFF. In nucleotides, the CDR3 is TGTGCCAGCTCACCACTACACCAGGGTGGCACTGAAGCTTTCTTT. The chain couples TRBV18 to TRBJ1-1; perhaps TRBD1 as D (5 bases). This CDR3 region has 15 residues. Per germline, CDR1 KGHSH and CDR2 LQKENI. Trimming shortened V by 1 base and J by 4 bases, and 13 bases separated the two germline ends.

CDR3 bases: TGTGCCAGCGGGGACTCCAGAAGCAATTCACCCCTCCACTTT. Residues: CASGDSRSNSPLHF. The rearrangement joins TRBV11-2 to TRBJ1-6, with a tentative D call TRBD1 (5 bases). The germline V and J ends were trimmed by 8 bases and 7 bases, with 15 bases remaining between them. The germline V gene encodes CDR1 SGHAT and CDR2 FQNNGV. CDR3 length: 14 residues.

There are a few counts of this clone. Here the CDR3 reads CASRHRDNTGELFF. CDR3 nucleotide sequence: TGTGCCAGCAGACACAGGGATAACACCGGGGAGCTGTTTTTT. This chain connects TRBV27 to TRBJ2-2, with D perhaps TRBD1 (6 bases). CDR1 is MNHEY, CDR2 SMNVEV, per germline (reference sequence). The CDR3 covers 14 residues. Trimming pared 6 bases from V and 2 bases from J, leaving 10 bases between.

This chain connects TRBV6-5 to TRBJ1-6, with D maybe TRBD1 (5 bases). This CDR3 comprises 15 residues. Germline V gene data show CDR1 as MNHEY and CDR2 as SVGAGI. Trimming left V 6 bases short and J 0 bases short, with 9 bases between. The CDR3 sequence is CASRRDSSYNSPLHF. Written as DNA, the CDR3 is TGTGCCAGCAGAAGAGACAGCTCCTATAATTCACCCCTCCACTTT.

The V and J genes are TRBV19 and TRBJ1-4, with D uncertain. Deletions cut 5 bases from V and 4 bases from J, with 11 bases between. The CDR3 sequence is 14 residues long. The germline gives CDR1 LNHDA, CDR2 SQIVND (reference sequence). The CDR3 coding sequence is TGTGCCAGTAGTGTGGAGGTCCATAATGAAAAACTGTTTTTT. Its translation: CASSVEVHNEKLFF.

The CDR3 is CAWSSIHKNTEAFF. The CDR3 DNA reads TGTGCCTGGAGTTCCATACACAAGAACACTGAAGCTTTCTTT. V usage is TRBV30 and J usage is TRBJ1-1; D remains unclear. This CDR3 is 14 amino acids long. Germline assignment: CDR1 GTSNPN and CDR2 SVGIG (reference sequence). V lost 2 bases, J lost 1 base, and 11 bases lay in between.

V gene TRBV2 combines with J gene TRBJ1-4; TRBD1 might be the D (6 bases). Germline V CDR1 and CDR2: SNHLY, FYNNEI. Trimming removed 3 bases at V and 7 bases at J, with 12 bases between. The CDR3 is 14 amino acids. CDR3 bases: TGTGCCAGCAGTGACCCCAGGGGCAGTGAAAAACTGTTTTTT. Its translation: CASSDPRGSEKLFF.

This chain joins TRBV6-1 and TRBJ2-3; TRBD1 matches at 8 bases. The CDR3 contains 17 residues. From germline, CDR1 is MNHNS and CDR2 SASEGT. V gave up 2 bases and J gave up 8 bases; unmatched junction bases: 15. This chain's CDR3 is CASSERPGQGASGTQYF. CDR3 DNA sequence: TGTGCCAGCAGTGAAAGGCCCGGGCAGGGGGCAAGTGGTACGCAGTATTTT.

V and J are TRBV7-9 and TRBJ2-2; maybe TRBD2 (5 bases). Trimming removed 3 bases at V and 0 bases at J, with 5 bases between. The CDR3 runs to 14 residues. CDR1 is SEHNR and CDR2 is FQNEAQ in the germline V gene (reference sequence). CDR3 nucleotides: TGTGCCAGCAGCTTGGACTCGAACACCGGGGAGCTGTTTTTT. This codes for CASSLDSNTGELFF.

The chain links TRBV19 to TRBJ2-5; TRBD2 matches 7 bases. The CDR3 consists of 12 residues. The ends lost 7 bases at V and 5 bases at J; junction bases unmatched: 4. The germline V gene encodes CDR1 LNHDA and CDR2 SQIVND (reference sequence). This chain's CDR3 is CASKGLSETQYF. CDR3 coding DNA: TGTGCCAGTAAGGGACTATCGGAGACCCAGTACTTC. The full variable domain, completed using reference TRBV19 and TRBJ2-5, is DGGITQSPKYLFRKEGQNVTLSCEQNLNHDAMYWYRQDPGQGLRLIYYSQIVNDFQKGDIAEGYSVSREKKESFPLTVTSAQKNPTAFYLCASKGLSETQYFGPGTRLLVL.

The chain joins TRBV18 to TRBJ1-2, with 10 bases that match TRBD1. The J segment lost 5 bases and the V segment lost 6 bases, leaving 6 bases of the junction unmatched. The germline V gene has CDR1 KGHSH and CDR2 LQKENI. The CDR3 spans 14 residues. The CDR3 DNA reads TGTGCCAGCTCTCCCGACAGGGGGCTGTATGGCTACACCTTC. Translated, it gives CASSPDRGLYGYTF.

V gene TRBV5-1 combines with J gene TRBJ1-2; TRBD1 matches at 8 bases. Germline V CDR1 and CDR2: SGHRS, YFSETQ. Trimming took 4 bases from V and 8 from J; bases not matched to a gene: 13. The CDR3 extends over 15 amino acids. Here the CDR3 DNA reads TGCGCCAGCAGCCCGGGACAGGCTTTAATGGGGGGCTACACCTTC. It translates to CASSPGQALMGGYTF.

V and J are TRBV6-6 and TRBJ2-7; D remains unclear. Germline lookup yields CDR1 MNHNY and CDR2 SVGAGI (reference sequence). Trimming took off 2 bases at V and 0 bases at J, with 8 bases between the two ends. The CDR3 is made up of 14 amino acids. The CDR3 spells CASSYHSNSYEQYF. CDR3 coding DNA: TGTGCCAGCAGTTACCACAGTAACTCCTACGAGCAGTACTTC.

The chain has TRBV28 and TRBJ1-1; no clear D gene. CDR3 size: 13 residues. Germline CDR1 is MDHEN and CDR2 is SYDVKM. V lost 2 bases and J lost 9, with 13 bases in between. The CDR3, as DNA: TGTGCCAGCAGTTTAATAGCGCCTCCCCAAGCTTTCTTT. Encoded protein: CASSLIAPPQAFF.

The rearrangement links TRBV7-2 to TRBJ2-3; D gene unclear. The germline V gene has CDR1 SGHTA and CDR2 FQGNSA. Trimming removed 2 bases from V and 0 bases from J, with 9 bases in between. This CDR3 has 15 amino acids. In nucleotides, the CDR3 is TGTGCCAGCAGCTTAATGCGCTCTAGCACAGATACGCAGTATTTT. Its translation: CASSLMRSSTDTQYF.

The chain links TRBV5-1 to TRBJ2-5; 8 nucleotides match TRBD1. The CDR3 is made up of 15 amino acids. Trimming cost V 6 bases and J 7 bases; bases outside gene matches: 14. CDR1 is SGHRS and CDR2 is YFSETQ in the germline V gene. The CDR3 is CASIPGAGGWGTQYF. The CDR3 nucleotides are TGCGCCAGCATCCCCGGGGCAGGGGGCTGGGGGACCCAGTACTTC.

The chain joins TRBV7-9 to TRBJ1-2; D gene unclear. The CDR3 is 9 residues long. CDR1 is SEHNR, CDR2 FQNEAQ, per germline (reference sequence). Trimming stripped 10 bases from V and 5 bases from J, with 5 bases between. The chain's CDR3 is CATGYGYTF. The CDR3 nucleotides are TGTGCCACCGGGTATGGCTACACCTTC.

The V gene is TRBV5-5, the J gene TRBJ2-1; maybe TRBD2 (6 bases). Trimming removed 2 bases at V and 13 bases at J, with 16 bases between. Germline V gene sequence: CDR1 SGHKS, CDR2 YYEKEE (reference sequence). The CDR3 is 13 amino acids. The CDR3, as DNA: TGTGCCAGCAGCTTAGGGGCTAGCGTAGAACAGTTCTTC. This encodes CASSLGASVEQFF.

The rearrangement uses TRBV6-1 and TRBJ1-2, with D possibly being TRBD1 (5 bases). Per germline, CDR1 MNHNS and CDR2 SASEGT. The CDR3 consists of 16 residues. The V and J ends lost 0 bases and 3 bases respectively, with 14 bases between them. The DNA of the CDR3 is TGTGCCAGCAGTGAAGCCGGTCAGGGAAGGCACTATGGCTACACCTTC. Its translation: CASSEAGQGRHYGYTF.

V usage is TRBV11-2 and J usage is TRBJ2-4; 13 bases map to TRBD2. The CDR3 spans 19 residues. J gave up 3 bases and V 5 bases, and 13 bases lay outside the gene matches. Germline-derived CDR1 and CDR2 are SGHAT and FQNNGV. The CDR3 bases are TGTGCCAGCAGCGATGGACTAGCGGGAGCCTCTCCTGTCAAAAACATTCAGTACTTC. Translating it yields CASSDGLAGASPVKNIQYF.

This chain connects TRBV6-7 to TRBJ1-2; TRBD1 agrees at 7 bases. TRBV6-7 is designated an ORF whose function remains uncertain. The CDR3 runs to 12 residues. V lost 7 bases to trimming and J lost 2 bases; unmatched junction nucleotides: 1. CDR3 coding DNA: TGTGCCAGCAAGGGACAGAACTATGGCTACACCTTC. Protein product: CASKGQNYGYTF.

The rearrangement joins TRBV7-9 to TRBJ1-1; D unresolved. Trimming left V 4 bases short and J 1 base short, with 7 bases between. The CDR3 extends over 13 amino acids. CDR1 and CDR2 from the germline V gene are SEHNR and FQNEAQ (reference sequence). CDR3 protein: CASSYLQNTEAFF. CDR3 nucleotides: TGTGCCAGCAGCTATTTACAGAACACTGAAGCTTTCTTT. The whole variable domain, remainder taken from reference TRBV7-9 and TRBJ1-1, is DTGVSQNPRHKITKRGQNVTFRCDPISEHNRLYWYRQTLGQGPEFLTYFQNEAQLEKSRLLSDRFSAERPKGSFSTLEIQRTEQGDSAMYLCASSYLQNTEAFFGQGTRLTVV.

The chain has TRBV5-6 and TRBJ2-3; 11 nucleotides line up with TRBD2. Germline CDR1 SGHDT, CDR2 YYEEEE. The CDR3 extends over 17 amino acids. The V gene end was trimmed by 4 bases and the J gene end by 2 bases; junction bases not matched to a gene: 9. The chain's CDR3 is CASSPISGRAFTDTQYF. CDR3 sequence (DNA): TGTGCCAGCAGCCCTATTAGCGGGAGGGCCTTCACAGATACGCAGTATTTT.

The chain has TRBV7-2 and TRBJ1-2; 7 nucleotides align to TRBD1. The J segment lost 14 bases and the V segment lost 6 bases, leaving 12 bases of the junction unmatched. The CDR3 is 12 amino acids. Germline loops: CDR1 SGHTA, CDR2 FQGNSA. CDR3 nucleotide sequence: TGTGCCAGCAGGTTACAGACAGGGCCCGAAACCTTC. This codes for CASRLQTGPETF.

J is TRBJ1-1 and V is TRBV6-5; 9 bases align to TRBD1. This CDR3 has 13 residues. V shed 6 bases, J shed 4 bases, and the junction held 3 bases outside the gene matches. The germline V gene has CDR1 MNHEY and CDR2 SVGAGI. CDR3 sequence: CASRGTGLTEAFF. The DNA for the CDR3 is TGTGCCAGCAGAGGGACAGGGCTCACTGAAGCTTTCTTT.

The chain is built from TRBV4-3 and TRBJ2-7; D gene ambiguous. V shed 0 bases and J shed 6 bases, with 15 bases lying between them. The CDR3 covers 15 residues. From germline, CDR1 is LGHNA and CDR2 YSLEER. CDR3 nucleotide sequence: TGCGCCAGCAGCCAAGATCGTCCGCCGGGTGTCGAGCAGTACTTC. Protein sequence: CASSQDRPPGVEQYF.

CDR3 loop: CASSLGGRTLYEQYF. DNA for the CDR3: TGTGCCAGCAGCTTAGGTGGCCGGACACTCTACGAGCAGTACTTC. The rearrangement joins TRBV7-2 to TRBJ2-5; D possibly corresponds to TRBD1 (5 bases). The end of the DNA aligns better with TRBJ2-7, so the J call may be wrong. Germline loops: CDR1 SGHTA, CDR2 FQGNSA. This CDR3 is built from 15 residues.

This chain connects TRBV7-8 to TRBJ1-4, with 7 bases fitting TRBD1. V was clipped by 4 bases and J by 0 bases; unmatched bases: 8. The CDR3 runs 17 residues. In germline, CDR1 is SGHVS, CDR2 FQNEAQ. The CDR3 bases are TGTGCCAGCAGCTCGACACTTGGACAGGCAACTAATGAAAAACTGTTTTTT. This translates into CASSSTLGQATNEKLFF.